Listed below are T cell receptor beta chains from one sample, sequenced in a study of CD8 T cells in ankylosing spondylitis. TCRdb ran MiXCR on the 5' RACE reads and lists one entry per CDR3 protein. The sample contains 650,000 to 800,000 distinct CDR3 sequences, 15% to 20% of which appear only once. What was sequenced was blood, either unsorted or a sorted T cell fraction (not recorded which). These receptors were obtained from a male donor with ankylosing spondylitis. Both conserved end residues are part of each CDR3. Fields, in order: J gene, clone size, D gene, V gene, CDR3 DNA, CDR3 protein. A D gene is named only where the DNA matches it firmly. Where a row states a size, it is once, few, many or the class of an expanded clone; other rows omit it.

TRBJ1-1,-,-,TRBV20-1,TGCAGTGCTAGAGACCCCTCGACAGAAAACACTGAAGCTTTCTTT,CSARDPSTENTEAFF
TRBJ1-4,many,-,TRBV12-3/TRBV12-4,TGTGCCAGCAGTCCCCGAGGGGGACCTAATGAAAAACTGTTTTTT,CASSPRGGPNEKLFF
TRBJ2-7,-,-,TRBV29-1,TGCAGCGGCACAAACCTCGGAGAGGAGGGCGCCTACGAGCAGTACTTC,CSGTNLGEEGAYEQYF
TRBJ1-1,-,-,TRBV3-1,TGTGCCAGCAGCCTGAGAGCAGGGGTCATGAACACTGAAGCTTTCTTT,CASSLRAGVMNTEAFF
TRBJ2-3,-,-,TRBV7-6,TGTGCCAGCAGCGAACCAGCTTCTGGAGATACGCAGTATTTT,CASSEPASGDTQYF
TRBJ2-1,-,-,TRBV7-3,TGTGCCAGCAGTTCAGTAGCGGACTCCTACAATGAGCAGTTCTTC,CASSSVADSYNEQFF
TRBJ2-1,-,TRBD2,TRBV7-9,TGTGCCAGCAGCTTTCAACTAGCGGGAGGGTCGAATGAGCAGTTCTTC,CASSFQLAGGSNEQFF
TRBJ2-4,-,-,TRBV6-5,TGTGCCAGCAGTTACGGCCGGGAGACAAACATTCAGTACTTC,CASSYGRETNIQYF
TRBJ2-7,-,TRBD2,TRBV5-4,TGTGCCAGCAGCCAGACTAGCGGGAGCGTTCCGAGGCAGTACTTC,CASSQTSGSVPRQYF
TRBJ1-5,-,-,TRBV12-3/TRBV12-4,TGTGCCAGCAGTAACGGACCTGATAATCAGCCCCAGCATTTT,CASSNGPDNQPQHF
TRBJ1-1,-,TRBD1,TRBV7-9,TGTGCCAGCAGCTTACCCGACAGGGTCCCTGAAGCTTTCTTT,CASSLPDRVPEAFF
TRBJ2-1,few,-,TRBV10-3,TGTGCCATCAGTGAGTCTGCGACCTCCTACAATGAGCAGTTCTTC,CAISESATSYNEQFF
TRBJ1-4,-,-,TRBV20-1,TGCAGTGCTAGTAATTTCGGACAGCCTAATGAAAAACTGTTTTTT,CSASNFGQPNEKLFF
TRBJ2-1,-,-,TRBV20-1,TGCAGTGGCCTTCAAAGCTCCTACAATGAGCAGTTCTTC,CSGLQSSYNEQFF
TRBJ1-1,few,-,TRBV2,TGTGCCAGCTCCGTGGATGGACTGCTGAACACTGAAGCTTTCTTT,CASSVDGLLNTEAFF
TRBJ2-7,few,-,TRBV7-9,TGTGCCAGCAGCTGGCTTCCAGGGTACGAGCAGTACTTC,CASSWLPGYEQYF
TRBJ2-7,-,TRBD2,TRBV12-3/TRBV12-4,TGTGCCAGCAGTTTAGGAGGACCGCCGGGGGGGGAGTACTTC,CASSLGGPPGGEYF
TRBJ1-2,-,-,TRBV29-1,TGCAGCGTGACTCAGGGGTCCCGTGGCTATGGCTACACCTTC,CSVTQGSRGYGYTF
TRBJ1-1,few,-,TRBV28,TGTGCCAGCACCGGGCCAAGGGTAGGGAACACTGAAGCTTTCTTT,CASTGPRVGNTEAFF
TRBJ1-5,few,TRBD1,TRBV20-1,TGCAGTGTCGCCTCGCCCCAACAGGGGGCTTTTCAGCCCCAGCATTTT,CSVASPQQGAFQPQHF
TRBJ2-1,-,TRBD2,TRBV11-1,TGTGCCAGCAGCATCTCAAGGGGGGGACTAGCTCTCAACAATGAGCAGTTCTTC,CASSISRGGLALNNEQFF
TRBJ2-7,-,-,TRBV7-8,TGTGCCAGCACCCCTGGGGCAGGGGTTATCTCCTACGAGCAGTACTTC,CASTPGAGVISYEQYF
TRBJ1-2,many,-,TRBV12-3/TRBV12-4,TGTGCCAGCAGCCCACAGGGAAACTATGGCTACACCTTC,CASSPQGNYGYTF
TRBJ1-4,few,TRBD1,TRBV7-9,TGTGCCAGCAGCTTAGGTTCGGCAGGGGGTGGCGAAAAACTGTTTTTT,CASSLGSAGGGEKLFF
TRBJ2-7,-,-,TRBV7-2,TGTGCCAGCAGCTTAGCGGACGACTACGAGCAGTACTTC,CASSLADDYEQYF
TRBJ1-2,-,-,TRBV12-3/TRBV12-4,TGTGCCAGCACCCAGGGAGGGATCTATGGCTACACCTTC,CASTQGGIYGYTF
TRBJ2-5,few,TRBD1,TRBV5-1,TGCGCCAGCAGTTACAACAGGGGGAAAGTACAAGAGACCCAGTACTTC,CASSYNRGKVQETQYF
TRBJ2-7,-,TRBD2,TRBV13,TGTGCCAGCAGCTTAGAGGGACTAACCTCCTACGAGCAGTACTTC,CASSLEGLTSYEQYF
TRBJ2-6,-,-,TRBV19,TGTGCCAGTAGTATCCGAAGCTCTGGGGCCAACGTCCTGACTTTC,CASSIRSSGANVLTF
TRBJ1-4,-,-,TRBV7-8,TGTGCCAGCAGCCGCGCCGAAGGGTCGTATGAAAAACTGTTTTTT,CASSRAEGSYEKLFF
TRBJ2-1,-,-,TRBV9,TGTGCCAGCAATCCGTTGACCCTAACAGACCAGAATGAGCAGTTCTTC,CASNPLTLTDQNEQFF
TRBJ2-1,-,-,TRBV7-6,TGTGCCAGCAGCTTAGAGCAGGGGCACCGAGACAATGAGCAGTTCTTC,CASSLEQGHRDNEQFF
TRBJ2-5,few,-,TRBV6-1,TGTGCCAGCACCGAGATAAGGGCCGGGGGAGAGACCCAGTACTTC,CASTEIRAGGETQYF
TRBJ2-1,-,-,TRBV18,TGTGCCAGCTCACCACCGCCTTCCAATGAGCAGTTCTTC,CASSPPPSNEQFF
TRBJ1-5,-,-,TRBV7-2,TGTGCCAGCAGCTTAGCAGTGGGGCGGTATAGCAATCAGCCCCAGCATTTT,CASSLAVGRYSNQPQHF
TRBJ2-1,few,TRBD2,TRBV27,TGTGCCAGCAGTTACGGACTAGCGGGAGCAGTTGAGCAGTTCTTC,CASSYGLAGAVEQFF
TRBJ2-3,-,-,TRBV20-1,TGCAGTGCGAGACAGGGCGGGGGCACAGATACGCAGTATTTT,CSARQGGGTDTQYF
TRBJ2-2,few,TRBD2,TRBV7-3,TGTGCCAGCAGCCCCGGACTAGCGATCGGGGAGCTGTTTTTT,CASSPGLAIGELFF
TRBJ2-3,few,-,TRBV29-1,TGCAGCGTTGGGGGCAGGGGATCCCCAGATACGCAGTATTTT,CSVGGRGSPDTQYF
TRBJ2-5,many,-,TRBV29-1,TGCAGCGCAAACCTTAGCCCACAAGAGACCCAGTACTTC,CSANLSPQETQYF
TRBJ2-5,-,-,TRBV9,TGTGCCAGCAGCGTAGCTGGACAGCAAGAGACCCAGTACTTC,CASSVAGQQETQYF
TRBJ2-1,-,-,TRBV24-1,TGTGCCACCAGTGATTGGGCGGGAAACTACAATGAGCAGTTCTTC,CATSDWAGNYNEQFF
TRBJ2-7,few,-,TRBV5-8,TGTGCCAGCAGCGAGAGGGGGGAGCAGTACTTC,CASSERGEQYF
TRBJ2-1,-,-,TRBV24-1,TGTGCCACCAGTGATTTGCAGTCGGGAACAAAGGATGAGCAGTTCTTC,CATSDLQSGTKDEQFF
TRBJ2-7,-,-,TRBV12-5,TGTGCTAGTGAGGAGGCCGGATACTACGAGCAGTACTTC,CASEEAGYYEQYF
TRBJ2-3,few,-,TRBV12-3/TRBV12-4,TGTGCCAGCAGGGACCAACTAGCCCTCACAGATACGCAGTATTTT,CASRDQLALTDTQYF
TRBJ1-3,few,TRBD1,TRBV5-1,TGCGCCAGCAGCTCCCGCGACAGGGCAAACACCATATATTTT,CASSSRDRANTIYF
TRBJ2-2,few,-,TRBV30,TGTGCCTGGAGTCTGGACAGCTACACCGGGGAGCTGTTTTTT,CAWSLDSYTGELFF
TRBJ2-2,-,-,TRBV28,TGTGCCAGCAGTTTTACGAGGGTTTACGGGGAGCTGTTTTTT,CASSFTRVYGELFF
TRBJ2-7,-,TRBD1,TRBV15,TGTGCCACCAGCAGGGAGGACAGGGGTATGGGCGAGCAGTACTTC,CATSREDRGMGEQYF
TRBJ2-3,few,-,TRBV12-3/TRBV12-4,TGTGCCAGCACCCTAAACACAGATACGCAGTATTTT,CASTLNTDTQYF
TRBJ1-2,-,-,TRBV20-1,TGCAGTGCTAGACCGGGGAGGGGCAGGCGGGGCTACACCTTC,CSARPGRGRRGYTF
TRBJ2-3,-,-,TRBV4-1,TGCGCCAGCAGCCAATTGGACCAGGGCGGCACAGATACGCAGTATTTT,CASSQLDQGGTDTQYF
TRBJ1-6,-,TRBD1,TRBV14,TGTGCCAGCAGCCAGACAGGGGTAAATTCACCCCTCCACTTT,CASSQTGVNSPLHF